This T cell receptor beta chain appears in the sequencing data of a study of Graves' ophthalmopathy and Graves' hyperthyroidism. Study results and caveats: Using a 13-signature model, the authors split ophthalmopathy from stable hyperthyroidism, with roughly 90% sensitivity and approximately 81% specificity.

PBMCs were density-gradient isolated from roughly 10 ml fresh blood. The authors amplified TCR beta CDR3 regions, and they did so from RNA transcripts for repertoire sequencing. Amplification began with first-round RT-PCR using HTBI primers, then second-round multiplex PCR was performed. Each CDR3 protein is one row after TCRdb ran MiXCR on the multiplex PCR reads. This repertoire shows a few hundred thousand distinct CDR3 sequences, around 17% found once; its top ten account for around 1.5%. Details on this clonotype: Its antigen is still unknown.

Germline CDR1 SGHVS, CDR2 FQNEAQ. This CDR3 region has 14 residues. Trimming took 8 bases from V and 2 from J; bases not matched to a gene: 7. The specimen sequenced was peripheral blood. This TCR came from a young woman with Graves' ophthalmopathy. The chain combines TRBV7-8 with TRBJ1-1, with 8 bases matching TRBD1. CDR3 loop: CASGTGLSNTEAFF. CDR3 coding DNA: TGTGCCAGCGGGACAGGCTTAAGCAACACTGAAGCTTTCTTT.